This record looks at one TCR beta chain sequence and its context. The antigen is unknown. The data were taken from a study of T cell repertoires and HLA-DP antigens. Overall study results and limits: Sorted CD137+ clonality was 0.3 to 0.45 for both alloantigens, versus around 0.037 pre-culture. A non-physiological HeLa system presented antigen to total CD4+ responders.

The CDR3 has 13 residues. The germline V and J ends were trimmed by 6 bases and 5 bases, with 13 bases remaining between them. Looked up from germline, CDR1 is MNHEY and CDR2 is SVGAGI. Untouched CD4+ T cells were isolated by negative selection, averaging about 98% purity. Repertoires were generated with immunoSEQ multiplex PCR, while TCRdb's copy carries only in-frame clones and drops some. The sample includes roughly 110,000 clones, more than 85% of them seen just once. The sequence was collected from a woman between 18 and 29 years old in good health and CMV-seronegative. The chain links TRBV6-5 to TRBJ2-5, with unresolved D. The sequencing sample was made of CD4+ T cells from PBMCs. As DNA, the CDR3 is TGTGCCAGCAGCCCCTCTCGTCGGGAGACCCAGTACTTC. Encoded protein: CASSPSRRETQYF.